Listed here are 9 T cell receptor beta chains from one sample, sequenced in a study of OX40 agonist ivuxolimab in advanced cancers. Here immunoSEQ multiplex PCR was the method, and the copy in TCRdb shows in-frame clones only, minus some. The sample lists 90,000 to 150,000 clones, more than 80% seen once, with around 0.55% in the top ten. Here the sequenced sample was CD4+ or CD8+ T cells sorted from blood, taken in a trial of the OX40 agonist ivuxolimab. Receptors originate from an adult with an advanced solid tumor such as melanoma, head and neck, liver or kidney cancer.

The J gene is TRBJ2-3, the V gene TRBV18; TRBD1 matches at 9 bases. Losses at the gene ends were 0 bases for V and 4 bases for J; bases not matched to a gene: 5. Germline V CDR1 and CDR2: KGHSH, LQKENI. CDR3 length: 16 amino acids. The CDR3 reads CASSPPPGQGPDTQYF. DNA for the CDR3: TGTGCCAGCTCACCACCCCCGGGACAGGGACCAGATACGCAGTATTTT.

The chain links TRBV6-5 to TRBJ1-2; 10 bases are a match to TRBD1. The germline gives CDR1 MNHEY, CDR2 SVGAGI. This CDR3 is 12 amino acids long. V was pared by 7 bases and J by 5 bases, with 1 base of the junction left unmatched. The CDR3 loop reads CASKGQGYGYTF. DNA of the CDR3: TGTGCCAGCAAGGGACAGGGGTATGGCTACACCTTC.

This rearrangement joins TRBV19 to TRBJ2-7; tentative D call: TRBD1 (5 bases). The CDR3 consists of 14 residues. Germline V lookup: CDR1 LNHDA, CDR2 SQIVND (reference sequence). Trimming pared 5 bases from V and 0 bases from J, leaving 11 bases between. As DNA, the CDR3 is TGTGCCAGTAGTTCTGACAGAAGCTCCTACGAGCAGTACTTC. Translating gives CASSSDRSSYEQYF.

The gene calls are TRBV28 and TRBJ1-6; 7 bases are a match to TRBD1. The CDR3 has 16 residues. CDR1 is MDHEN, CDR2 SYDVKM, per germline. Trimming at V came to 6 bases and at J to 0 bases, leaving 5 bases not matched to a gene. CDR3 sequence: CASRPGQSSYNSPLHF. CDR3 sequence (DNA): TGTGCCAGCAGACCGGGACAGAGCTCCTATAATTCACCCCTCCACTTT.

This sequence joins TRBV4-3 and TRBJ1-4; 10 bases line up with TRBD1. In germline, CDR1 is LGHNA, CDR2 YSLEER. The V segment lost 3 bases and the J segment 7 bases; nucleotides outside the gene matches: 5. The CDR3 extends over 15 amino acids. The CDR3 loop is CASSQGQGLGEKLFF. Written as DNA, the CDR3 is TGCGCCAGCAGCCAGGGACAGGGGCTGGGTGAAAAACTGTTTTTT.

The chain combines TRBV28 with TRBJ1-4; D may be TRBD1 (5 bases). V was cut by 2 bases and J by 7 bases, with 8 bases left in between. The CDR3 is 13 amino acids. Germline V CDR1 and CDR2: MDHEN, SYDVKM. CDR3 nucleotides: TGTGCCAGCAGTTTACAGGGTCGTGAAAAACTGTTTTTT. It yields the protein CASSLQGREKLFF.

About this clone: Different DNA sequences within this sample yield the same CDR3. The chain links TRBV29-1 to TRBJ2-3, with unresolved D. Trimming took off 3 bases at V and 5 bases at J, with 9 bases between the two ends. The CDR3 runs to 12 residues. Germline CDR1 reads SQVTM; CDR2 reads ANQGSEA. The CDR3 sequence: CSVDVSGDTQYF. CDR3 DNA sequence: TGCAGCGTTGATGTTTCTGGAGATACGCAGTATTTT.

The chain combines TRBV5-4 with TRBJ2-2, with 7 positions matching TRBD2. Losses at the gene ends were 0 bases for V and 4 bases for J; bases not matched to a gene: 0. The CDR3 has 14 amino acids. Germline V gene lookup returns CDR1 SGHNT and CDR2 YYREEE (reference sequence). CDR3 sequence reads: CASSLGTSTGELFF. For the CDR3, the DNA is TGTGCCAGCAGCTTGGGGACTAGCACCGGGGAGCTGTTTTTT.

The rearrangement uses TRBV27 and TRBJ2-5; D is undetermined. V was pared by 7 bases and J by 6 bases, with 18 bases between. Germline V gene lookup returns CDR1 MNHEY and CDR2 SMNVEV (reference sequence). The CDR3 has 14 amino acids. The CDR3 protein is CASTPWADPQTQYF. The CDR3 DNA reads as TGTGCCAGCACTCCCTGGGCCGACCCGCAGACCCAGTACTTC.